This T cell receptor (beta chain) was profiled in a study of tumor-infiltrating lymphocytes in localized non-small cell lung cancer. Study details: The cohort mixed smokers and never-smokers, several histologies, and some post-neoadjuvant-chemotherapy samples. Overall study findings and caveats: Tumors had more T cell infiltration than uninvolved lung, per TCRbeta sequencing and CD3 counts. Different pieces of the same tissue went to different assays, confounding technical variation with intratumor heterogeneity. TCR sequencing covered a subset of patients with enough tissue.

Sequenced by immunoSEQ multiplex PCR; TCRdb stores in-frame clones only, minus some. The sample holds 11,000 or so clones; less than 90% are singletons and the top ten take 6% to 9%. Note on this clone: Its antigen is as yet unknown.

Trimming left V 5 bases short and J 4 bases short, with 10 bases between. The germline CDR1 and CDR2 sequences are SQVTM and ANQGSEA. The CDR3 is made up of 12 amino acids. The chain carries TRBV29-1 and TRBJ2-3; D remains ambiguous. This sequence originates from a human donor with non-small cell lung cancer. The specimen was lung tumor tissue. CDR3 region: CSVLGRSDTQYF. CDR3 sequence (DNA): TGCAGCGTTCTGGGCCGCTCAGATACGCAGTATTTT.